This entry lists 27 T cell receptor beta chains sequenced from one sample in a study of blood T cell repertoires in COVID-19. The data were produced by immunoSEQ multiplex PCR, yet TCRdb's version contains in-frame clones alone and is incomplete. Of roughly 200,000 clones in the sample, roughly 86% were seen once. The specimen sequenced was PBMCs or T cells enriched from blood (not recorded which). The receptor source for this set is a woman aged 40-49 years in a cohort exposed to, infected with or recovered from COVID-19 (not recorded which).

This clone was detected a few times. This chain links TRBV18 with TRBJ2-7; D is perhaps TRBD1 (6 bases). Trimming took 3 bases from V and 7 from J, leaving 10 bases between them. CDR3 length: 12 residues. Germline CDR1 and CDR2: KGHSH and LQKENI. The CDR3 DNA follows: TGTGCCAGCTCACCGGCTCAGGGGGAGCAGTACTTC. As protein: CASSPAQGEQYF.

This rearrangement joins TRBV27 to TRBJ1-5; tentative D call: TRBD1 (6 bases). The germline V and J ends were trimmed by 3 bases and 3 bases, with 12 bases remaining between them. CDR1 is MNHEY, CDR2 SMNVEV, per germline (reference sequence). The CDR3 sequence is 15 residues long. For the CDR3, the DNA is TGTGCCAGCAGTTTGAGCGGACAGAACAATCAGCCCCAGCATTTT. It codes for CASSLSGQNNQPQHF.

The rearrangement links TRBV18 to TRBJ2-5, with D hard to call. The CDR3 runs 14 residues. The V end lost 6 bases, the J end lost 0 bases, and 11 bases lay between the germline ends. Germline V gene lookup returns CDR1 KGHSH and CDR2 LQKENI. CDR3 coding DNA: TGTGCCAGCTCGCCGGCGGCGTACCAAGAGACCCAGTACTTC. Its translation is CASSPAAYQETQYF.

The chain employs TRBV5-4 and TRBJ2-1; weak D call: TRBD2 (7 bases). V dropped 1 base and J dropped 4 bases, with 12 bases sitting between them. The CDR3 extends over 15 amino acids. CDR1 SGHNT and CDR2 YYREEE come from the germline V gene (reference sequence). The chain's CDR3 is CASSLRGAYYNEQFF. Here the CDR3 DNA reads TGTGCCAGCAGCTTGCGGGGGGCGTATTACAATGAGCAGTTCTTC.

The CDR3 reads CASSLFGRATEAFF. In nucleotides, the CDR3 is TGTGCCAGCAGTTTATTTGGCAGGGCCACTGAAGCTTTCTTT. The V and J genes are TRBV27 and TRBJ1-1; D is possibly TRBD1 (5 bases). Deletions cut 1 base from V and 4 bases from J, with 10 bases between. Germline V lookup: CDR1 MNHEY, CDR2 SMNVEV (reference sequence). The CDR3 contains 14 residues.

The J gene is TRBJ1-2, the V gene TRBV10-3, with 9 bases aligning to TRBD1. The germline V gene encodes CDR1 ENHRY and CDR2 SYGVKD. Losses at the gene ends were 3 bases for V and 5 bases for J; bases not matched to a gene: 16. CDR3 length equals 18 residues. The CDR3 bases are TGTGCCATCAGTGAAATCCCGGGACAGGGACCGGGGGGTTATGGCTACACCTTC. Residues: CAISEIPGQGPGGYGYTF.

The chain carries TRBV4-1 and TRBJ1-5; D is ambiguous. From germline, CDR1 is MGHRA and CDR2 YSYEKL. This CDR3 comprises 16 residues. V was trimmed by 1 base and J by 1 base, leaving 11 bases between them. The CDR3 bases are TGCGCCAGCAGCCAAGGGGAGCGACGGAGCAATCAGCCCCAGCATTTT. It is translated as CASSQGERRSNQPQHF.

A note on this clone: Other DNA sequences from this sample encode an identical CDR3 as well. The chain carries TRBV7-2 and TRBJ1-5; no clear D. Germline V gives CDR1 SGHTA, CDR2 FQGNSA. The CDR3 consists of 15 residues. V was shortened by 1 base and J by 0 bases, with 7 bases between the two germline ends. In DNA, the CDR3 is TGTGCCAGCAGCTTAGGAGGCGGTAGCAATCAGCCCCAGCATTTT. It translates to CASSLGGGSNQPQHF. The full variable domain, completed using reference TRBV7-2 and TRBJ1-5, is GAGVSQSPSNKVTEKGKDVELRCDPISGHTALYWYRQSLGQGLEFLIYFQGNSAPDKSGLPSDRFSAERTGGSVSTLTIQRTQQEDSAVYLCASSLGGGSNQPQHFGDGTRLSIL.

This sequence joins TRBV5-6 and TRBJ1-1; the D gene is possibly TRBD1 (6 bases). The CDR3 spans 17 residues. Germline-derived CDR1 and CDR2 are SGHDT and YYEEEE. The V and J ends lost 0 bases and 0 bases respectively, with 15 bases between them. CDR3 sequence reads: CASSLGMDRPMNTEAFF. CDR3 coding DNA: TGTGCCAGCAGCTTGGGGATGGACAGACCTATGAACACTGAAGCTTTCTTT.

The rearrangement joins TRBV7-6 to TRBJ1-1, with D perhaps matching TRBD1 (6 bases). This CDR3 has 15 amino acids. V was clipped by 0 bases and J by 4 bases, with 12 bases between them. The germline V gene has CDR1 SGHVS and CDR2 FNYEAQ. CDR3 coding DNA: TGTGCCAGCAGCTTAGCGGGGGCGCAGGGCACTGAAGCTTTCTTT. Translating it yields CASSLAGAQGTEAFF.

The chain is built from TRBV28 and TRBJ2-6; 8 bases match TRBD1. The CDR3 is 17 amino acids. V dropped 2 bases and J dropped 3; count of bases not matched to a gene: 6. From germline, CDR1 is MDHEN and CDR2 SYDVKM. The CDR3 coding sequence is TGTGCCAGCAGTTTACGGCAGGGGGCCTATGGGGCCAACGTCCTGACTTTC. This translates into CASSLRQGAYGANVLTF.

J is TRBJ1-5 and V is TRBV7-8; D is possibly TRBD1 (5 bases). The CDR3 runs to 13 residues. V shed 5 bases and J shed 6 bases, with 11 bases lying between them. Per the germline V gene, CDR1 is SGHVS and CDR2 is FQNEAQ. The CDR3 loop reads CASSLAQAQPQHF. The DNA for the CDR3 is TGTGCCAGCAGCCTCGCACAGGCTCAGCCCCAGCATTTT.

In this sample, this clone turned up once. The chain carries TRBV29-1 and TRBJ2-2; 9 nucleotides agree with TRBD1. Losses at the gene ends were 6 bases for V and 5 bases for J; bases not matched to a gene: 10. This CDR3 spans 15 amino acids. Per germline, CDR1 SQVTM and CDR2 ANQGSEA. Written as DNA, the CDR3 is TGCAGCGTCGTACCGGGACAGGGATTGACCGGGGAGCTGTTTTTT. It specifies CSVVPGQGLTGELFF.

The genes are TRBV5-1 and TRBJ2-7; 9 nucleotides line up with TRBD1. J gave up 5 bases and V 3 bases, and 6 bases lay outside the gene matches. The CDR3 length is 14 residues. CDR1 SGHRS and CDR2 YFSETQ come from the germline V gene. The CDR3 nucleotides read TGCGCCAGCAGCTGGGGGGACAGGGAAAACGAGCAGTACTTC. This encodes CASSWGDRENEQYF.

The gene calls are TRBV28 and TRBJ1-5; no reliable D call. Germline V CDR1 and CDR2: MDHEN, SYDVKM. The V end was cut by 3 bases, the J end by 4 bases, with 7 bases between. The CDR3 runs to 13 residues. CDR3: CASSLVANQPQHF. CDR3 nucleotides: TGTGCCAGCAGTTTGGTCGCGAATCAGCCCCAGCATTTT. Full variable domain (rest looked up from reference TRBV28 and TRBJ1-5): DVKVTQSSRYLVKRTGEKVFLECVQDMDHENMFWYRQDPGLGLRLIYFSYDVKMKEKGDIPEGYSVSREKKERFSLILESASTNQTSMYLCASSLVANQPQHFGDGTRLSIL.

V gene TRBV7-9 combines with J gene TRBJ2-5; 7 bases map to TRBD1. The CDR3 spans 15 residues. Losses at the gene ends were 1 base for V and 2 bases for J; bases not matched to a gene: 4. The germline CDR1 and CDR2 sequences are SEHNR and FQNEAQ (reference sequence). CDR3 DNA: TGTGCCAGCAGCTTAGGAGGGACAGCTCAAGAGACCCAGTACTTC. This sequence encodes CASSLGGTAQETQYF.

Only a few counts were recorded for this clone. The chain couples TRBV7-2 to TRBJ1-5; tentative D call: TRBD1 (6 bases). Germline-derived CDR1 and CDR2 are SGHTA and FQGNSA. The CDR3 has 15 amino acids. Trimming removed 5 bases from V and 4 bases from J, with 15 bases in between. The CDR3 DNA sequence: TGTGCCAGCAGCCTCCTGACAGGCGCAAATCAGCCCCAGCATTTT. It yields the protein CASSLLTGANQPQHF.

This rearrangement joins TRBV27 to TRBJ1-1; D is perhaps TRBD1 (6 bases). Looked up from germline, CDR1 is MNHEY and CDR2 is SMNVEV (reference sequence). Trimming took off 4 bases at V and 0 bases at J, with 15 bases between the two ends. This CDR3 is built from 16 residues. CDR3 loop: CASSYRGWDMNTEAFF. In DNA form, the CDR3 reads TGTGCCAGCAGTTATAGAGGGTGGGACATGAACACTGAAGCTTTCTTT.

The genes are TRBV5-6 and TRBJ1-2; D is unclear. Germline assignment: CDR1 SGHDT and CDR2 YYEEEE. The CDR3 is made up of 14 amino acids. V was shortened by 0 bases and J by 3 bases, with 9 bases between the two germline ends. This CDR3 reads CASSLDRQYYGYTF. As DNA, the CDR3 is TGTGCCAGCAGCTTGGATCGCCAGTACTATGGCTACACCTTC. The full variable domain, completed using reference TRBV5-6 and TRBJ1-2, is DAGVTQSPTHLIKTRGQQVTLRCSPKSGHDTVSWYQQALGQGPQFIFQYYEEEERQRGNFPDRFSGHQFPNYSSELNVNALLLGDSALYLCASSLDRQYYGYTFGSGTRLTVV.

The chain couples TRBV10-2 to TRBJ2-3; 10 positions match TRBD1. The J segment lost 5 bases and the V segment lost 3 bases, leaving 5 bases of the junction unmatched. The germline V gene has CDR1 WSHSY and CDR2 SAAADI. CDR3 length: 15 amino acids. CDR3 in DNA: TGCGCCAGCAGTGATCGGGACAGGGGAGTAGATACGCAGTATTTT. This translates into CASSDRDRGVDTQYF.

This chain joins TRBV3-1 (or the pseudogene TRBV3-2) and TRBJ2-2, with a weak D call TRBD2 (6 bases). The CDR3 is 14 amino acids. Germline-derived CDR1 and CDR2 are LGHDT and YNNKEL (reference sequence). Trimming pared 4 bases from V and 2 bases from J, leaving 8 bases between. CDR3 nucleotides: TGTGCCAGCAGCCGACTAGTTAACACCGGGGAGCTGTTTTTT. Its translation: CASSRLVNTGELFF.

V usage is TRBV10-3 and J usage is TRBJ1-2; 12 nucleotides match TRBD1. Germline loops: CDR1 ENHRY, CDR2 SYGVKD. CDR3 length equals 14 residues. J was trimmed by 7 bases and V by 11 bases; bases with no gene match: 11. CDR3 bases: TGTGCCTCAGGAGGGACAGGGGGCTTAGGTGGCTACACCTTC. It codes for CASGGTGGLGGYTF.

This sequence joins TRBV3-1 (or the pseudogene TRBV3-2) and TRBJ1-2; D not certain. The germline V and J ends were trimmed by 3 bases and 8 bases, with 19 bases remaining between them. Germline CDR1 LGHDT, CDR2 YNNKEL (reference sequence). The CDR3 is 15 amino acids. The CDR3 sequence: CASSQRVQLLGGYTF. The CDR3, as DNA: TGTGCCAGCAGCCAGCGGGTGCAACTCTTAGGGGGCTACACCTTC.

The chain is built from TRBV6-4 and TRBJ2-2, with D perhaps matching TRBD1 (5 bases). The V gene's germline CDR1 is MRHNA and CDR2 SNTAGT. This CDR3 is 16 amino acids long. Trimming shortened V by 3 bases and J by 3 bases, and 14 bases separated the two germline ends. In DNA, the CDR3 is TGTGCCAGCAGTGAGAGCCCAGGGTCAGACACCGGGGAGCTGTTTTTT. Protein sequence: CASSESPGSDTGELFF.

The chain combines TRBV7-2 with TRBJ1-4; TRBD1 is a possible D gene (6 bases). Germline CDR1 SGHTA, CDR2 FQGNSA. The CDR3 has 14 amino acids. V was shortened by 2 bases and J by 8 bases, with 12 bases between the two germline ends. CDR3 nucleotide sequence: TGTGCCAGCAGCTTAATGGCAGGGGAAGAAAAACTGTTTTTT. It specifies CASSLMAGEEKLFF.

The chain uses TRBV28 and TRBJ1-5; D remains unclear. Germline CDR1 reads MDHEN; CDR2 reads SYDVKM. Trimming left V 6 bases short and J 9 bases short, with 18 bases between. The CDR3 runs 14 residues. CDR3 DNA: TGTGCCAGCAGCCCCCCCATTCCCGTTAGGCCCCAGCATTTT. This gives the protein CASSPPIPVRPQHF. Using reference TRBV28 and TRBJ1-5 for the parts outside the CDR3, the full variable domain is DVKVTQSSRYLVKRTGEKVFLECVQDMDHENMFWYRQDPGLGLRLIYFSYDVKMKEKGDIPEGYSVSREKKERFSLILESASTNQTSMYLCASSPPIPVRPQHFGDGTRLSIL.

The chain has TRBV7-2 and TRBJ2-7; TRBD2 matches 9 bases. This CDR3 region has 13 residues. Trimming removed 8 bases from V and 4 bases from J; junction bases left unmatched: 6. Germline CDR1 and CDR2: SGHTA and FQGNSA. The CDR3 region is CASSSGTWYEQYF. For the CDR3, the DNA is TGTGCCAGCTCTAGCGGGACATGGTACGAGCAGTACTTC.